This is a list of T cell receptor beta chains from one sample in a study of shared clonotypes between healthy human individuals. Produced via immunoSEQ multiplex PCR; TCRdb's table is partial and in-frame only. This sample carries fewer than 3 million clones, less than 95% of them seen once, and the ten largest clones take 0.37%. The sample comprised naive CD4+ T cells from PBMCs. The receptors were sampled from a man aged 18 to 35 in good health. Some clones in this sample may be carry-over from other donors' samples. Both conserved end residues are trimmed from each CDR3. A D gene is named only where the DNA matches it firmly.

TRBV9	TRBJ1-3	-	ASSVGPLSGNTIY
TRBV13	TRBJ1-2	TRBD1	ASSARDRETYGYT
TRBV7-3	TRBJ2-1	TRBD2	ASSLLAGDPLGEQF
TRBV5-1	TRBJ2-1	TRBD1	ASSTGQGIIGSSYNEQF
TRBV2	TRBJ2-7	TRBD1	ASSADRGRDEQY
TRBV28	TRBJ1-2	-	ASSYRATTRGYT
TRBV7-2	TRBJ2-7	-	ASSFRGAYEQY
TRBV5-5	TRBJ2-2	TRBD2	ASRLAGTNTGELF
TRBV5-4	TRBJ2-7	TRBD2	ASSSASGYYEQY
TRBV14	TRBJ2-5	-	ASSSNEAETQY
TRBV28	TRBJ1-1	-	ASSFGQTEAF
TRBV5-1	TRBJ2-5	-	ASSLRPVQETQY
TRBV2	TRBJ2-3	-	ASRGGLVGYADTQY
TRBV6-5	TRBJ2-5	-	ASRLDVETQY
TRBV2	TRBJ2-7	-	ASSEPGRYEQY
TRBV5-1	TRBJ1-1	-	ASRVDDQSAF
TRBV5-6	TRBJ2-4	-	ASSPPGASNIQY
TRBV2	TRBJ2-1	-	ASIWGLGAYNEQF
TRBV19	TRBJ2-7	-	ASSTPGSGETYEQY
TRBV15	TRBJ2-7	-	ATSRGVAGLYEQY
TRBV9	TRBJ2-1	TRBD1	ASSARGREQF
TRBV28	TRBJ1-1	TRBD1	ASDTGGPRNTEAF
TRBV6-1	TRBJ2-2	-	ASTLGAHDPGELF
TRBV7-8	TRBJ2-2	-	ASSSVNTGELF
TRBV28	TRBJ1-2	TRBD1	ASGQGWAYGYT
TRBV5-1	TRBJ2-3	TRBD2	ASSRAGTSPYLADTQY
TRBV19	TRBJ1-3	-	ASGQGGLRNTIY
TRBV5-4	TRBJ1-3	-	ASSASSGSSGNTIY
TRBV6-5	TRBJ2-2	-	ASSVPGTGELF
TRBV28	TRBJ2-5	TRBD2	ASSSRLAGGPSQY
TRBV27	TRBJ1-5	TRBD1	ASSPGTGIRPQH
TRBV19	TRBJ2-7	-	ASSIEGRGGEQY
TRBV5-1	TRBJ2-3	TRBD2	ATRLAGLTDTQY
TRBV29-1	TRBJ2-5	-	SVEEDFSREETQY
TRBV25-1	TRBJ2-7	-	ASSDSPSYEQY
TRBV6-1	TRBJ1-3	TRBD1	ASSEQGAFSGNTIY
TRBV9	TRBJ1-1	-	ASSVERAGVNTEAF
TRBV28	TRBJ1-2	TRBD1	ASSLTPTGRRDYGYT
TRBV10-3	TRBJ2-4	-	AISQRGTANIQY
TRBV5-4	TRBJ2-2	TRBD1	ASSQGARKTNTGELF
TRBV30	TRBJ1-1	-	AWSWGRVVVF
TRBV18	TRBJ1-1	-	ASLHTENTEAF
TRBV11-2	TRBJ2-4	-	ASSGGLPPKNIQY
TRBV15	TRBJ2-1	TRBD2	ATSRDLASGAKNEQF
TRBV28	TRBJ1-1	-	ASSRGGRTEAF